The 10 T cell receptor beta chains reported below all come from one sample, sequenced in a study of T cell changes during pregnancy in multiple sclerosis. This table comes from immunoSEQ multiplex PCR, and its TCRdb copy is limited to in-frame clones, with some not included. The sample carries fewer than 130,000 clones, approximately 90% recorded once. Material: peripheral blood, obtained after pregnancy. The source of these receptors is a female donor with multiple sclerosis, enrolled in a pregnancy study.

The gene calls are TRBV25-1 and TRBJ2-7, with TRBD2 as a possible D gene (6 bases). Germline values: CDR1 MGHDK, CDR2 SYGVNS. V lost 3 bases, J lost 13 bases, and 19 bases lay in between. This CDR3 comprises 13 residues. Here the CDR3 DNA reads TGTGCCAGCAGTGATTGGTCGTCGGGGGTGATTTACTTC. Its protein is CASSDWSSGVIYF.

This chain uses TRBV7-9 with TRBJ2-7; 11 bases are a match to TRBD1. The V gene's germline CDR1 is SEHNR and CDR2 FQNEAQ (reference sequence). This CDR3 has 18 residues. V shed 5 bases and J 5 bases; nucleotides not matched to a gene: 17. CDR3 sequence: CASSKLDRGLGPSHEQYF. The CDR3 nucleotides read TGTGCCAGCAGCAAATTGGACAGGGGGCTCGGTCCGAGCCACGAGCAGTACTTC.

The chain carries TRBV5-1 and TRBJ1-1; 8 bases line up with TRBD1. The CDR3 totals 15 residues. The germline gives CDR1 SGHRS, CDR2 YFSETQ. The V and J ends lost 4 bases and 1 base, in that order; junction bases with no gene match: 6. CDR3 loop: CASSTGTGGNTEAFF. The CDR3 region has the DNA TGCGCCAGCAGCACAGGGACAGGAGGGAACACTGAAGCTTTCTTT.

The chain recombines TRBV19 with TRBJ1-2; D is perhaps TRBD1 (5 bases). The CDR3 sequence is 17 residues long. V lost 4 bases and J 6 bases, leaving 24 bases between the germline ends. Looked up from germline, CDR1 is LNHDA and CDR2 is SQIVND (reference sequence). For the CDR3, the DNA is TGTGCCAGTAGTACCCCCTTTATGACAGCCGTCTTCGATGGCTACACCTTC. Translating it yields CASSTPFMTAVFDGYTF.

V usage is TRBV5-8 and J usage is TRBJ2-5, with D uncertain. V was cut by 0 bases and J by 1 base, with 7 bases left in between. The CDR3 consists of 14 residues. The V gene's germline CDR1 is SGHTS and CDR2 YDEGEE. CDR3 in DNA: TGTGCCAGCAGCTTGGTACAGTCCCAAGAGACCCAGTACTTC. This encodes CASSLVQSQETQYF.

CDR3 coding DNA: TGTGCCAGCAGGACAGGGGGGAGCACTGAAGCTTTCTTT. As protein: CASRTGGSTEAFF. The rearrangement links TRBV28 to TRBJ1-1; 9 bases map to TRBD1. The V gene end was trimmed by 6 bases and the J gene end by 4 bases; junction bases not matched to a gene: 3. The CDR3 has 13 amino acids. CDR1 is MDHEN, CDR2 SYDVKM, per germline.

The chain links TRBV5-4 to TRBJ2-1; 8 bases align to TRBD2. The CDR3 contains 16 residues. Germline loops: CDR1 SGHNT, CDR2 YYREEE (reference sequence). With V trimmed by 0 bases and J by 5 bases, 7 bases remained unmatched. CDR3 sequence reads: CASSLAGGGLHNEQFF. The CDR3 DNA reads as TGTGCCAGCAGCTTGGCCGGGGGGGGCCTCCACAATGAGCAGTTCTTC.

This chain joins TRBV2 and TRBJ2-7, with 11 bases matching TRBD1. The CDR3 is 15 residues long. V was clipped by 2 bases and J by 5 bases; unmatched bases: 5. Germline V gene lookup returns CDR1 SNHLY and CDR2 FYNNEI. The CDR3 bases are TGTGCCAGCAGTGAACGGGACAGGGGGTCGGACGAGCAGTACTTC. Its protein product is CASSERDRGSDEQYF.

The chain has TRBV7-6 and TRBJ2-1, with TRBD2 matching over 9 bases. The CDR3 has 16 amino acids. The J segment lost 7 bases and the V segment lost 1 base, leaving 8 bases of the junction unmatched. Germline CDR1 is SGHVS and CDR2 is FNYEAQ. CDR3 sequence: CASSLGGSGGWNEQFF. Written as DNA, the CDR3 is TGTGCCAGCAGCTTAGGGGGCAGCGGGGGGTGGAATGAGCAGTTCTTC. The full variable domain, rest sourced from reference TRBV7-6 and TRBJ2-1, is GAGVSQSPRYKVTKRGQDVALRCDPISGHVSLYWYRQALGQGPEFLTYFNYEAQQDKSGLPNDRFSAERPEGSISTLTIQRTEQRDSAMYRCASSLGGSGGWNEQFFGPGTRLTVL.

The chain is built from TRBV6-6 and TRBJ2-5, with 10 bases fitting TRBD1. Germline lookup yields CDR1 MNHNY and CDR2 SVGAGI (reference sequence). V shed 2 bases and J 3 bases; nucleotides not matched to a gene: 3. The CDR3 is 15 amino acids. CDR3 protein: CASSYPGQGKETQYF. DNA for the CDR3: TGTGCCAGCAGTTACCCGGGACAGGGGAAAGAGACCCAGTACTTC.